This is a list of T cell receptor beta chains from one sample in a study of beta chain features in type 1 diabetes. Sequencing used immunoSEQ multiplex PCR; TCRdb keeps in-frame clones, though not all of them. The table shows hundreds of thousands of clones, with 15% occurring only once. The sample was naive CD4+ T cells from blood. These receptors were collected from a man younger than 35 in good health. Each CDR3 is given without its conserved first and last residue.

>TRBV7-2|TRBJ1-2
ASSPADYRGYT
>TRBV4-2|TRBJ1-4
ASSPGVTNEKLF
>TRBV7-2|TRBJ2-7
ASSLAGQSYEQY
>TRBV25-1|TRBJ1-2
ASSELDRELYGYT
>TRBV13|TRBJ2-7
ASSRYPAYEQY
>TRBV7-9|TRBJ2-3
ASSSRPGQGLAGTQY
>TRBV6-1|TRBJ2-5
ASSEGDSGGYQETQY
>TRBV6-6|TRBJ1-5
ASSRDRQPQH
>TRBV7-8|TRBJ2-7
ASSVRDGRREQY
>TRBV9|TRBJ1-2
ASSVSGRAPLYGYT
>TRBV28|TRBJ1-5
ASTGGTVGNQPQH
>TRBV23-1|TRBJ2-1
ASSLPGGAHSSYNEQF
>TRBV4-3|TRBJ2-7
ASSLKATEQY
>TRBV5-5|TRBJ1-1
ASSPLTDTEAF
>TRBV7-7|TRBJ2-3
ASSLRSRTDTQY
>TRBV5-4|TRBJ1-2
ASTLDRAARGYT
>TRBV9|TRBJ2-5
ASSKGQPSLETQY
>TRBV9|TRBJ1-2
ASSAERGLANGYT
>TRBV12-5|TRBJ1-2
ASGLSGVPYGYT
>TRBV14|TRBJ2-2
ASNPMRDRTGELF
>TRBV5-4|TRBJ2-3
ASSSKLAGSTDTQY
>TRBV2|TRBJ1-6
ASNEGYNSPLH
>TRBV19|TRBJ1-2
ASSIGEIGGYT
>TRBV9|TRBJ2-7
ASIRGGSYEQY
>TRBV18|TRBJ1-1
ASSPAVDNAEAF
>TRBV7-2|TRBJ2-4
ASSLARQLAGIQY
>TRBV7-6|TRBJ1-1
ASSLARDRTEAF
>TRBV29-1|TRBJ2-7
SVEVPGVVKQY
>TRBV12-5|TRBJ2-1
ASGLVRGTGSSVGVNEQF
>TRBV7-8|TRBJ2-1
ASSLARLAGYNEQF
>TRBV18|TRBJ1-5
ASSQGLGQGNQPQH
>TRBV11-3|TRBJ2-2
ASSLDGGRLAGSTGELF
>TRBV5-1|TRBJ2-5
ASSPSTGVETQY
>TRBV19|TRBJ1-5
ASMAGQGQPQH
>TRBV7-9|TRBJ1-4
ASSSRTGNEKLF
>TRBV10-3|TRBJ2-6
AISRGYGANVLT
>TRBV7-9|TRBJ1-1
ASSLRGGTEAF
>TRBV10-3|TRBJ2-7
ATMMRQGAREEYEQY
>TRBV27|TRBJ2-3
ASSSKRVPSTDTQY
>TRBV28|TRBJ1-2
ASSPPDRSYGYT
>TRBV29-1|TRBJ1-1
SVSNQLGGGTEAF
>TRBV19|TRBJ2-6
ASSPLTGVSGANVLT